These 6 T cell receptor beta chains were sequenced from one sample in a study of cytomegalovirus exposure and HLA in healthy donors. PCR primers comprised 60 Vbeta and 13 Jbeta primers. Sequenced by immunoSEQ multiplex PCR; TCRdb stores in-frame clones only, minus some. This table has over 110,000 clones, roughly 80% appearing once. The sample comprised PBMCs. The receptors derive from a woman aged 45-65 years in good health and CMV-seropositive.

This chain uses TRBV7-8 with TRBJ1-1; 7 nucleotides match TRBD1. The length of the CDR3 is 15 residues. The germline gives CDR1 SGHVS, CDR2 FQNEAQ. Trimming took 7 bases from V and 1 from J; bases not matched to a gene: 9. This CDR3 is CASTFRRGANTEAFF. As DNA, the CDR3 is TGTGCCAGCACCTTTCGCAGGGGGGCGAACACTGAAGCTTTCTTT.

This rearrangement joins TRBV15 to TRBJ1-1; D call uncertain. The germline gives CDR1 LNHNV, CDR2 YYDKDF (reference sequence). The CDR3 has 14 residues. The V and J ends lost 5 bases and 4 bases respectively, with 14 bases between them. In DNA form, the CDR3 reads TGTGCCACCAGCTTGCGGGGAGGTGCCACTGAAGCTTTCTTT. This gives the protein CATSLRGGATEAFF.

The genes are TRBV30 and TRBJ2-3; TRBD2 matches 11 bases. CDR3 size: 16 residues. Germline V gene sequence: CDR1 GTSNPN, CDR2 SVGIG (reference sequence). The junction had 6 bases not matched to a gene; V was cut back by 2 bases and J by 2 bases. CDR3: CAWSSPTSGVTDTQYF. CDR3 nucleotides: TGTGCCTGGAGTTCACCGACTAGCGGGGTCACAGATACGCAGTATTTT.

The chain couples TRBV6-6 to TRBJ1-6, with 7 bases identical to TRBD1. The CDR3 is 15 residues long. CDR1 MNHNY and CDR2 SVGAGI come from the germline V gene (reference sequence). The V segment lost 3 bases and the J segment 7 bases; nucleotides outside the gene matches: 6. CDR3: CASSYSRGENSPLHF. The CDR3, as DNA: TGTGCCAGCAGTTATTCCAGGGGGGAGAATTCACCCCTCCACTTT.

This clone occurred a few times. This chain connects TRBV5-4 to TRBJ1-5, with D perhaps TRBD1 (5 bases). Germline assignment: CDR1 SGHNT and CDR2 YYREEE (reference sequence). V was trimmed by 0 bases and J by 7 bases, leaving 14 bases between them. The CDR3 contains 15 residues. The CDR3 DNA reads TGTGCCAGCAGCTTGGGTTCAGGGAAGGGGCAGCCCCAGCATTTT. Its protein is CASSLGSGKGQPQHF.

The rearrangement links TRBV18 to TRBJ1-1, with 9 bases aligning to TRBD1. This CDR3 has 18 amino acids. The V segment lost 6 bases and the J segment 0 bases; nucleotides outside the gene matches: 14. Germline V gives CDR1 KGHSH, CDR2 LQKENI. CDR3 DNA: TGTGCCAGCTCTCCCGGGACAGGGCTGGGGGGCATGAACACTGAAGCTTTCTTT. It specifies CASSPGTGLGGMNTEAFF.